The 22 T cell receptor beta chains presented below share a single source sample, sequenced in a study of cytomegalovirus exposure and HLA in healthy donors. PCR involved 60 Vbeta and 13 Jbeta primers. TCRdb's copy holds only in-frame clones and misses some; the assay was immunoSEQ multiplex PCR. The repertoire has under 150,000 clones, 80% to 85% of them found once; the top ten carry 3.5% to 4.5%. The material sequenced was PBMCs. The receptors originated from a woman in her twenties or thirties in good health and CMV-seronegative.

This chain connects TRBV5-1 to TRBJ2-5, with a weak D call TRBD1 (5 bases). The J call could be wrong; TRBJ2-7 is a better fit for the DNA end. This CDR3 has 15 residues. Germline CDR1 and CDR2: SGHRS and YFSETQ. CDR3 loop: CASSKTASTAYEQYF. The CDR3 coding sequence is TGCGCCAGCAGCAAGACAGCGTCGACTGCCTACGAGCAGTACTTC.

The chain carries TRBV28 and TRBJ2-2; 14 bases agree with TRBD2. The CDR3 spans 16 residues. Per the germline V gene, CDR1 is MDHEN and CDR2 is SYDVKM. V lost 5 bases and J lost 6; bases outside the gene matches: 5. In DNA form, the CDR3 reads TGTGCCAGCAGTCGACTAGCGGGAGGGTTCGCCGGGGAGCTGTTTTTT. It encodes CASSRLAGGFAGELFF.

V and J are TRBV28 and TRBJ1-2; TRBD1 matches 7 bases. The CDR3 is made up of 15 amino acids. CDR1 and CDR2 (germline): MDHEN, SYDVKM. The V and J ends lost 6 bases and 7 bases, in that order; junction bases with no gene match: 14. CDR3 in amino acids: CASRGAGQFLFGYTF. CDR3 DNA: TGTGCCAGCAGAGGGGCGGGACAGTTTCTCTTTGGCTACACCTTC.

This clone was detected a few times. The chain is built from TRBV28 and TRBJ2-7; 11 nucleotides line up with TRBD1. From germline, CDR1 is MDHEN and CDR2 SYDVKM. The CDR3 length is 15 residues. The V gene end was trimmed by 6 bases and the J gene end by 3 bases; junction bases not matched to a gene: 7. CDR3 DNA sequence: TGTGCCAGCAGAAGACCGGGACAGGGGGGCTACGAGCAGTACTTC. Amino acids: CASRRPGQGGYEQYF.

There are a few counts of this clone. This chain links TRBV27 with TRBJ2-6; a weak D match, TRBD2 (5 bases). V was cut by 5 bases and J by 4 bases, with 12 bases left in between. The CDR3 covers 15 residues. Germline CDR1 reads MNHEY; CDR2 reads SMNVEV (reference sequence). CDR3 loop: CASSGWGAGANVLTF. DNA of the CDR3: TGTGCCAGCAGTGGGTGGGGAGCCGGGGCCAACGTCCTGACTTTC.

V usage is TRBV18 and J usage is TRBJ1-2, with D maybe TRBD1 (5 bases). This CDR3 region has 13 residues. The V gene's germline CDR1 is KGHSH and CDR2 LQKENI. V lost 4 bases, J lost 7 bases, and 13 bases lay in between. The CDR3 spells CASSLTGRRGYTF. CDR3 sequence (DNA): TGTGCCAGCTCACTAACAGGCAGACGTGGCTACACCTTC.

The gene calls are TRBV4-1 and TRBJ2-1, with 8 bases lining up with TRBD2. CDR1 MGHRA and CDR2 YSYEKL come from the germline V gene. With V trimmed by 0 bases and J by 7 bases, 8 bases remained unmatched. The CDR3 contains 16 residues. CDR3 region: CASSQDPGGAQNEQFF. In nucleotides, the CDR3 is TGCGCCAGCAGCCAAGACCCGGGGGGGGCGCAGAATGAGCAGTTCTTC.

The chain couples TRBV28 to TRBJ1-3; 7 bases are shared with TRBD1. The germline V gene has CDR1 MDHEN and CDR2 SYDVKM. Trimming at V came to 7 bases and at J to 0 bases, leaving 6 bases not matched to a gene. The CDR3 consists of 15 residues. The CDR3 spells CASTSGGVSGNTIYF. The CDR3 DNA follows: TGTGCCAGCACTTCAGGGGGAGTCTCTGGAAACACCATATATTTT.

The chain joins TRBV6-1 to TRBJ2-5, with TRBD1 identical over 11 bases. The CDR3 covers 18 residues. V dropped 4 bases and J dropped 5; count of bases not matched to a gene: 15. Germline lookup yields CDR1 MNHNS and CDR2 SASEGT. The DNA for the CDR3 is TGTGCCAGCAGTGGACCTATCGGTTGGACAGGGGGCCATGAGACCCAGTACTTC. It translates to CASSGPIGWTGGHETQYF.

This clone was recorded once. In nucleotides, the CDR3 is TGTGCCAGCAACGACTCAAGCGGGCGGGTCTCCTACGAGCAGTACTTC. Its translation: CASNDSSGRVSYEQYF. The rearrangement links TRBV7-9 to TRBJ2-7; D possibly corresponds to TRBD2 (6 bases). V lost 7 bases and J lost 0, with 19 bases in between. The CDR3 has 16 amino acids. Germline V gene lookup returns CDR1 SEHNR and CDR2 FQNEAQ (reference sequence).

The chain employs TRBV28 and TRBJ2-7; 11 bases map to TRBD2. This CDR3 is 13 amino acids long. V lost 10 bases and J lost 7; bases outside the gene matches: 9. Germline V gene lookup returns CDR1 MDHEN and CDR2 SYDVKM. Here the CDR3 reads CATVAGGPGEQYF. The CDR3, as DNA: TGTGCCACCGTAGCGGGAGGGCCTGGGGAGCAGTACTTC.

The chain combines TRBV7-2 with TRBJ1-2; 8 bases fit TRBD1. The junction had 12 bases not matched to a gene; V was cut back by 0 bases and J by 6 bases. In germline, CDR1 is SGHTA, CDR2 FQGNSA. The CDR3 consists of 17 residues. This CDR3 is CASSLAPPTGEWDGYTF. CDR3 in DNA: TGTGCCAGCAGCTTAGCCCCACCGACAGGGGAGTGGGATGGCTACACCTTC.

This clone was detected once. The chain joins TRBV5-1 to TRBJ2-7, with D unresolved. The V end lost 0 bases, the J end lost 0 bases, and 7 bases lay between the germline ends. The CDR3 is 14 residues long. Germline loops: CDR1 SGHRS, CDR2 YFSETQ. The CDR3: CASSLDTGSYEQYF. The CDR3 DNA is TGCGCCAGCAGCTTGGATACCGGCTCCTACGAGCAGTACTTC.

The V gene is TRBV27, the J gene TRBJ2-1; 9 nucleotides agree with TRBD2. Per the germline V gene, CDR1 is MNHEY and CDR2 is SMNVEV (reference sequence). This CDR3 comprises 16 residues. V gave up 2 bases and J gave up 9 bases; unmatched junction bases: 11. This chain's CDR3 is CASSLRFSGSTVEQFF. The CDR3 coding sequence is TGTGCCAGCAGTTTACGGTTTAGCGGGAGCACGGTTGAGCAGTTCTTC.

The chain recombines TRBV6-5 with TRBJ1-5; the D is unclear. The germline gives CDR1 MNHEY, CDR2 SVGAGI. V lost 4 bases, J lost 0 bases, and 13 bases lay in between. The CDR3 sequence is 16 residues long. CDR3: CASSWASPASNQPQHF. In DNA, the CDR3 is TGTGCCAGCAGTTGGGCATCTCCTGCTAGCAATCAGCCCCAGCATTTT.

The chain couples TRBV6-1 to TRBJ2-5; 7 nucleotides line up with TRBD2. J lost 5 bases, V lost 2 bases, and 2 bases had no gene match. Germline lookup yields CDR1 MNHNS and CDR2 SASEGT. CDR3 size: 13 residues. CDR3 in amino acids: CASSEMGGETQYF. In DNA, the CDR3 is TGTGCCAGCAGTGAAATGGGGGGGGAGACCCAGTACTTC.

The CDR3 protein is CATSDDRTGNEKLFF. CDR3 DNA sequence: TGTGCCACCAGCGATGATCGGACAGGCAATGAAAAACTGTTTTTT. This sequence joins TRBV15 and TRBJ1-4; TRBD1 matches 7 bases. CDR1 is LNHNV and CDR2 is YYDKDF in the germline V gene (reference sequence). The CDR3 has 15 residues. J lost 5 bases, V lost 5 bases, and 8 bases had no gene match. The full variable domain, rest sourced from reference TRBV15 and TRBJ1-4, is DAMVIQNPRYQVTQFGKPVTLSCSQTLNHNVMYWYQQKSSQAPKLLFHYYDKDFNNEADTPDNFQSRRPNTSFCFLDIRSPGLGDTAMYLCATSDDRTGNEKLFFGSGTQLSVL.

The CDR3 region is CASSQSRGGEQYF. The CDR3 DNA reads TGTGCCAGCAGCCAATCCCGGGGGGGAGAGCAGTACTTC. V and J are TRBV16 and TRBJ2-7, with 8 positions matching TRBD2. CDR3 length: 13 amino acids. Germline values: CDR1 KGHSY, CDR2 FQNENV. After removal of 0 bases from V and 7 bases from J, the junction contained 2 bases not matched to a gene.

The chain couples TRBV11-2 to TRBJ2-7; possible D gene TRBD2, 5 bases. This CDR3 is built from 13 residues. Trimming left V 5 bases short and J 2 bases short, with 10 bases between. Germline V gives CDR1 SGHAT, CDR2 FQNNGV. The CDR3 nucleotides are TGTGCCAGCAGCCCTAGCCCGGCCTACGAGCAGTACTTC. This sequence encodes CASSPSPAYEQYF.

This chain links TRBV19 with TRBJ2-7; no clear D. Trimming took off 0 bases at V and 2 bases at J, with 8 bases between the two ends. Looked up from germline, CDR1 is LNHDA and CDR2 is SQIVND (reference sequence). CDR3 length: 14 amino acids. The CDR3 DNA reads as TGTGCCAGTAGTATAGATCACGGTACCTACGAGCAGTACTTC. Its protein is CASSIDHGTYEQYF.

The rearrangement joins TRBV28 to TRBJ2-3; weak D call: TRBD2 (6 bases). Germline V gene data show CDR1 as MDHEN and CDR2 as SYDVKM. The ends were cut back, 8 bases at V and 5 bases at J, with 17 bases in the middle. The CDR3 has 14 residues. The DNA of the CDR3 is TGTGCCAGCGCCCTCGGGACTCCGATAGATACGCAGTATTTT. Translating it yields CASALGTPIDTQYF. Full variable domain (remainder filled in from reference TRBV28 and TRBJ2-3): DVKVTQSSRYLVKRTGEKVFLECVQDMDHENMFWYRQDPGLGLRLIYFSYDVKMKEKGDIPEGYSVSREKKERFSLILESASTNQTSMYLCASALGTPIDTQYFGPGTRLTVL.

The CDR3 reads CASSLLGTRGETQYF. CDR3 in DNA: TGTGCCAGCAGTTTATTAGGGACTAGAGGAGAGACCCAGTACTTC. The V gene is TRBV27, the J gene TRBJ2-5, with TRBD2 identical over 8 bases. This CDR3 has 15 residues. Losses at the gene ends were 1 base for V and 4 bases for J; bases not matched to a gene: 5. The germline CDR1 and CDR2 sequences are MNHEY and SMNVEV (reference sequence).